Listed below are T cell receptor beta chains from one sample, sequenced in a study of CD8 T cells in ankylosing spondylitis. Each CDR3 protein gets one entry after TCRdb re-called the 5' RACE reads with MiXCR. The table has hundreds of thousands of distinct CDR3 sequences, 17% seen once. The sequenced material came from blood, either unsorted or a sorted T cell fraction (not recorded which). These receptors were obtained from a male donor with ankylosing spondylitis. CDR3s include the opening cysteine and the closing phenylalanine or tryptophan. A D gene is named only where the DNA matches it firmly. Clone size appears in some rows only: once, few, many, or a class for an expanded clone.

TRBV3-1	TRBJ1-1	.	few	CASSQLKGEAFF	TGTGCCAGCAGCCAGCTGAAGGGTGAAGCTTTCTTT
TRBV7-9	TRBJ2-3	.	few	CASSLGGLGRGDTQYF	TGTGCCAGCAGCTTAGGGGGGTTAGGGCGAGGAGATACGCAGTATTTT
TRBV7-6	TRBJ1-6	TRBD1	.	CASTTYRGQGIYSPLHF	TGTGCCAGCACGACATACCGAGGACAGGGGATTTATTCACCCCTCCACTTT
TRBV5-4	TRBJ2-1	TRBD2	few	CASSLAGLAGGPGYNEQFF	TGTGCCAGCAGCTTGGCCGGACTAGCGGGGGGGCCTGGCTACAATGAGCAGTTCTTC
TRBV19	TRBJ2-2	TRBD2	.	CASSSSGLAGDTNTGELFF	TGTGCCAGTAGTTCCTCCGGACTAGCGGGGGACACGAACACCGGGGAGCTGTTTTTT
TRBV15	TRBJ2-7	.	few	CATSRDIRNYEQYF	TGTGCCACCAGCAGAGATATTAGAAACTACGAGCAGTACTTC
TRBV20-1	TRBJ1-2	.	.	CSARAGRDGYTF	TGCAGTGCTAGAGCCGGGAGGGATGGCTACACCTTC
TRBV27	TRBJ1-1	.	few	CATGGGWQNTEAFF	TGTGCCACCGGGGGGGGATGGCAGAACACTGAAGCTTTCTTT
TRBV3-1	TRBJ1-1	.	few	CASSQGGITEAFF	TGTGCCAGCAGCCAGGGGGGTATCACTGAAGCTTTCTTT
TRBV7-7	TRBJ2-1	.	.	CASSLDLGGNEQFF	TGTGCCAGCAGCTTAGATTTAGGGGGCAATGAGCAGTTCTTC
TRBV5-6	TRBJ2-5	.	.	CASSEVGQHQETQYF	TGTGCCAGCAGCGAAGTAGGACAGCACCAAGAGACCCAGTACTTC
TRBV12-3/TRBV12-4	TRBJ2-6	TRBD1	many	CATWDREFSGANVLTF	TGTGCCACCTGGGACAGGGAATTCTCTGGGGCCAACGTCCTGACTTTC
TRBV7-3	TRBJ1-5	.	.	CASSVHYQGKSQPQHF	TGTGCCAGCAGCGTACACTACCAGGGAAAAAGTCAGCCCCAGCATTTT
TRBV18	TRBJ2-3	.	.	CASSLQRARTDTQYF	TGTGCCAGCTCACTCCAACGGGCCCGAACAGATACGCAGTATTTT
TRBV7-2	TRBJ2-5	.	.	CASSLDSGSQETQYF	TGTGCCAGCAGCTTAGATAGCGGCAGCCAAGAGACCCAGTACTTC
TRBV9	TRBJ2-1	TRBD2	.	CASSAPRTSGSYNEQFF	TGTGCCAGCAGCGCCCCCCGGACTAGCGGGTCCTACAATGAGCAGTTCTTC
TRBV14	TRBJ2-1	.	many	CASSQGIYNEQFF	TGTGCCAGCAGCCAAGGCATATACAATGAGCAGTTCTTC
TRBV20-1	TRBJ2-5	TRBD2	.	CSARMPGGQETQYF	TGCAGTGCTAGAATGCCGGGGGGACAAGAGACCCAGTACTTC
TRBV7-3	TRBJ2-5	.	.	CASSPGRAGETQYF	TGTGCCAGCAGCCCAGGTCGGGCGGGGGAGACCCAGTACTTC
TRBV28	TRBJ1-1	.	few	CASSPVLGMNTEAFF	TGTGCCAGCAGCCCCGTACTAGGAATGAACACTGAAGCTTTCTTT
TRBV7-2	TRBJ2-7	TRBD2	few	CASSYRLAGEQYF	TGTGCCAGCAGCTACCGACTAGCGGGGGAGCAGTACTTC
TRBV4-1	TRBJ2-3	TRBD1	many	CASSQGDSRTDTQYF	TGCGCCAGCAGCCAAGGGGACAGCCGCACAGATACGCAGTATTTT
TRBV2	TRBJ1-1	.	.	CASSGSGQNTEAFF	TGTGCCAGCAGTGGTTCCGGGCAGAACACTGAAGCTTTCTTT
TRBV6-1	TRBJ1-2	.	.	CASSSPGRTIYGYTF	TGTGCCAGCAGCAGCCCGGGACGGACCATCTATGGCTACACCTTC
TRBV5-1	TRBJ2-1	TRBD2	few	CASSPGLAGGSEQFF	TGCGCCAGCAGCCCGGGACTAGCGGGGGGAAGCGAGCAGTTCTTC
TRBV6-5	TRBJ1-1	.	.	CASSYYGGENTEAFF	TGTGCCAGCAGTTACTACGGAGGGGAGAACACTGAAGCTTTCTTT
TRBV6-1	TRBJ1-2	.	.	CASAAEGNYGYTF	TGTGCCAGCGCCGCGGAGGGGAACTATGGCTACACCTTC
TRBV27	TRBJ2-2	TRBD2	few	CASSPRTSGSLGTGELFF	TGTGCCAGCAGTCCCAGGACTAGCGGGAGTTTAGGCACCGGGGAGCTGTTTTTT
TRBV3-1	TRBJ1-6	.	few	CASSQRSITSRSPLHF	TGTGCCAGCAGCCAAAGATCTATTACGTCTCGGTCACCCCTCCACTTT
TRBV7-2	TRBJ2-2	.	many	CASSLQGFTGELFF	TGTGCCAGCAGCTTACAGGGATTCACCGGGGAGCTGTTTTTT
TRBV9	TRBJ2-3	TRBD2	few	CASSVLAGGPGDTQYF	TGTGCCAGCAGCGTACTAGCGGGGGGGCCGGGAGATACGCAGTATTTT
TRBV9	TRBJ2-1	TRBD1	.	CASSAQPGTGASEQFF	TGTGCCAGCAGCGCGCAACCCGGGACAGGGGCGAGTGAGCAGTTCTTC
TRBV7-9	TRBJ2-3	.	.	CASSFARSDTQYF	TGTGCCAGCAGCTTTGCTAGATCCGATACGCAGTATTTT
TRBV5-1	TRBJ2-7	.	few	CASSFRDTSYEQYF	TGCGCCAGCAGCTTCCGGGACACCTCCTACGAGCAGTACTTC
TRBV3-1	TRBJ1-3	TRBD1	.	CASSFLGTGSTGNTIYF	TGTGCCAGCAGCTTTCTCGGGACAGGGTCTACTGGAAACACCATATATTTT
TRBV4-1	TRBJ1-1	.	few	CASSRREGSTEAFF	TGCGCCAGCAGCCGACGTGAAGGGTCCACTGAAGCTTTCTTT
TRBV30	TRBJ2-3	.	.	CAWRKARADTQYF	TGTGCCTGGAGAAAGGCTAGAGCAGATACGCAGTATTTT
TRBV10-1	TRBJ2-5	.	.	CARSPTELQETQYF	TGCGCCAGAAGCCCGACAGAACTCCAAGAGACCCAGTACTTC